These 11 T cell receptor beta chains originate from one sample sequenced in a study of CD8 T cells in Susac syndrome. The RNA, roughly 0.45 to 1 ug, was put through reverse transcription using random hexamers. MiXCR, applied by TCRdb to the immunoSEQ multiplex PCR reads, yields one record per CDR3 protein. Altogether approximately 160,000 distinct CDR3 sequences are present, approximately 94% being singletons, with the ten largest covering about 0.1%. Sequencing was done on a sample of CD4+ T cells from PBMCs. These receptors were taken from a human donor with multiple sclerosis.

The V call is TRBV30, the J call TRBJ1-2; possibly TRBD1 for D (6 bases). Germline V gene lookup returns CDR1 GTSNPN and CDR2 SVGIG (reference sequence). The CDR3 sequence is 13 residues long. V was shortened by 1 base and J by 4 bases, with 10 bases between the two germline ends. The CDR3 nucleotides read TGTGCCTGGAGTGGACAGGAAGTCTATGGCTACACCTTC. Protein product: CAWSGQEVYGYTF.

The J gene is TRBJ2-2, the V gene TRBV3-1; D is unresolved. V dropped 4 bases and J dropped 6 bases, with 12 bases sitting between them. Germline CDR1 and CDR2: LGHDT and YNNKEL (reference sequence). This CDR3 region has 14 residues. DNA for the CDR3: TGTGCCAGCAGCCCTCAGTCGGTGGCCGGGGAGCTGTTTTTT. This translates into CASSPQSVAGELFF.

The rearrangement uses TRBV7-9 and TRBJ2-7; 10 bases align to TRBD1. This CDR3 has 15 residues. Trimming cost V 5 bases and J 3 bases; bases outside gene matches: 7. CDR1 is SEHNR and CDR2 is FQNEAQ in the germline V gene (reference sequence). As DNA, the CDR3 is TGTGCCAGCAGCAACATCCGGGACAGGGGCTACGAGCAGTACTTC. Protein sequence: CASSNIRDRGYEQYF.

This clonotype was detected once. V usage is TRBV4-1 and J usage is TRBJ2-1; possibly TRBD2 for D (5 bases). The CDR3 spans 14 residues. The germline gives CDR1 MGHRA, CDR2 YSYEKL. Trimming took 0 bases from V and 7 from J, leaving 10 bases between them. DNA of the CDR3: TGCGCCAGCAGCCAAGATTTAAGAGGGAATGAGCAGTTCTTC. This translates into CASSQDLRGNEQFF.

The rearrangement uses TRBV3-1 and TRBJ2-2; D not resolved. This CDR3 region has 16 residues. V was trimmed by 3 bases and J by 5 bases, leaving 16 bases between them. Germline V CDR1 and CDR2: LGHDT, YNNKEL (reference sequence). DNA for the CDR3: TGTGCCAGCAGCCATCAATGGGCCCGAAGGACCGGGGAGCTGTTTTTT. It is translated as CASSHQWARRTGELFF.

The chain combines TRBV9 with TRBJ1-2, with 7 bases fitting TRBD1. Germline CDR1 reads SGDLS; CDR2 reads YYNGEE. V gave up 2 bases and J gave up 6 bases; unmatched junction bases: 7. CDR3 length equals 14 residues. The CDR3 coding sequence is TGTGCCAGCAGCGTTAACTTAGGGGGCCATGGCTACACCTTC. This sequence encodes CASSVNLGGHGYTF.

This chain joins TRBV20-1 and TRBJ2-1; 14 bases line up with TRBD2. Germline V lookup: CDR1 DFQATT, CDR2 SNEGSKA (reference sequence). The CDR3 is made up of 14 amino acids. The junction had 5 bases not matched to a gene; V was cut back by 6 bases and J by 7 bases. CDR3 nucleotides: TGCAGTGCCCTGACTAGCGGGAGGGGGAATGAGCAGTTCTTC. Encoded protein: CSALTSGRGNEQFF.

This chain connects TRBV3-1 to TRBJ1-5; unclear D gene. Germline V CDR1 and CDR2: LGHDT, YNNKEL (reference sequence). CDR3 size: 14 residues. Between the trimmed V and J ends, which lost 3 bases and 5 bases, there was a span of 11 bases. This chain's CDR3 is CASSQRFSDQPQHF. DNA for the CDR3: TGTGCCAGCAGCCAGCGATTTTCAGATCAGCCCCAGCATTTT.

Written as DNA, the CDR3 is TGTGCCTGGAGATCAGGGGTGCTCTACAATGAGCAGTTCTTC. Protein: CAWRSGVLYNEQFF. This sequence joins TRBV30 and TRBJ2-1; D perhaps matches TRBD1 (6 bases). There are 14 residues in the CDR3. Trimming left V 3 bases short and J 3 bases short, with 12 bases between. Per the germline V gene, CDR1 is GTSNPN and CDR2 is SVGIG (reference sequence).

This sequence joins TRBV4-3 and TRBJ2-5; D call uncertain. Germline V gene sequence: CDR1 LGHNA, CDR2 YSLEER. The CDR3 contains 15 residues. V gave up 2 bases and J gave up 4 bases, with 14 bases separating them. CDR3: CASSQIGFIRETQYF. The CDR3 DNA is TGCGCCAGCAGCCAAATCGGGTTTATTCGAGAGACCCAGTACTTC.

The CDR3: CASSHDNNRDQPQHF. The DNA of the CDR3 is TGCGCCAGCAGCCATGACAACAACAGGGACCAGCCCCAGCATTTT. The chain links TRBV4-3 to TRBJ1-5; a possible D gene is TRBD1 (6 bases). This CDR3 contains 15 residues. Germline CDR1 and CDR2: LGHNA and YSLEER. V was pared by 3 bases and J by 7 bases, with 16 bases between.